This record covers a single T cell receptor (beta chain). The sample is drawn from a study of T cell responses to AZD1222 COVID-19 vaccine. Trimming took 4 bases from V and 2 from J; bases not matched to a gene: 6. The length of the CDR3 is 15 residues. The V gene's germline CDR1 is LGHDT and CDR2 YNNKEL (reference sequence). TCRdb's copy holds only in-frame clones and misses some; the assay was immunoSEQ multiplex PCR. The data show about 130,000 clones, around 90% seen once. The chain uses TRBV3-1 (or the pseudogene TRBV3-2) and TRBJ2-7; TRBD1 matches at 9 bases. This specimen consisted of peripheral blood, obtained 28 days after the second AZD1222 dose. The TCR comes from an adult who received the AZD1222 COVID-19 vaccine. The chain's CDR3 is CASSRAGTGTYEQYF. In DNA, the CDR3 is TGTGCCAGCAGCCGAGCCGGGACAGGGACCTACGAGCAGTACTTC.